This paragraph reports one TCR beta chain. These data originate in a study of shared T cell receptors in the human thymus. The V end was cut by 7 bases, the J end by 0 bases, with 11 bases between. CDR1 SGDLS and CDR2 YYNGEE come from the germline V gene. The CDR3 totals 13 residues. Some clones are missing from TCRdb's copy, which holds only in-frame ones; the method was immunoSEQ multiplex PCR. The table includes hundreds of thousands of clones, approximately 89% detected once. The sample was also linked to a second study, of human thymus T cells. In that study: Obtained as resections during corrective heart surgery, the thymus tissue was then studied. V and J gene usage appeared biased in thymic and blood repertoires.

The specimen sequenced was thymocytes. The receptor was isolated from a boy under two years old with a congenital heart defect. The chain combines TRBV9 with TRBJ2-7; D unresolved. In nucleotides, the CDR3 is TGTGCCAGCTTTACACCAAGCTCCTACGAGCAGTACTTC. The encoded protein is CASFTPSSYEQYF.